This is a list of T cell receptor beta chains from one sample in a study of siplizumab effects on memory and regulatory T cells. The table came from immunoSEQ multiplex PCR; TCRdb's copy has only in-frame clones and leaves some out. The sample lists roughly 50,000 clones; around 97% were seen once. The sample comprised naive CD4+ T cells sorted from blood. The receptor source for this set is a human donor in good health. The CDR3 runs from the conserved cysteine through the conserved F or W. D genes are given only for firm matches. Only some rows state a clone size, as once, few, many or a class for expanded clones.

J gene	clone size	V gene	D gene	CDR3 DNA	CDR3 protein
TRBJ1-6	once	TRBV4-2	.	TGTGCCAGCAGCCACGACAGAGACAGGAATGGGAATTCACCCCTCCACTTT	CASSHDRDRNGNSPLHF
TRBJ2-1	.	TRBV7-3	TRBD2	TGTGCCAGCAGCTTAAACGTAGCGGGAGGGCCTGTCGGATCCAATGAGCAGTTCTTC	CASSLNVAGGPVGSNEQFF
TRBJ1-2	once	TRBV6-5	.	TGTGCCAGCACCGCCGACAGGTACTATGGCTACACCTTC	CASTADRYYGYTF
TRBJ2-7	.	TRBV19	.	TGTGCCAGTAGTATGACCATTCGGGGCTACGAGCAGTACTTC	CASSMTIRGYEQYF
TRBJ1-5	.	TRBV6-1	.	TGTGCCAGCAGTACCCCAGGACGGATAAATCAGCCCCAGCATTTT	CASSTPGRINQPQHF
TRBJ2-2	.	TRBV29-1	.	TGCAGCGTTCGGGACACGAACACCGGGGAGCTGTTTTTT	CSVRDTNTGELFF
TRBJ2-7	once	TRBV10-3	TRBD1	TGTGCCATCAGTGAAACAGGGGGCAGAGGCGAGCAGTACTTC	CAISETGGRGEQYF
TRBJ2-1	once	TRBV5-1	.	TGCGCCAGCAGCGCGTTGACGTTTGGTGAGCAGTTCTTC	CASSALTFGEQFF
TRBJ1-1	.	TRBV5-4	.	TGTGCCAGCAGCTTGTCGGCTCCGAACACTGAAGCTTTCTTT	CASSLSAPNTEAFF
TRBJ2-6	.	TRBV5-5	.	TGTGCCAGCAGCTTGGCCTCAGGCTCTGGGGCCAACGTCCTGACTTTC	CASSLASGSGANVLTF
TRBJ1-1	few	TRBV9	.	TGTGCCAGCAGTGCTACAGGGATTACTGAAGCTTTCTTT	CASSATGITEAFF
TRBJ2-1	.	TRBV29-1	.	TGCAGCGCCCTGGTGGGCCATGAGCAGTTCTTC	CSALVGHEQFF
TRBJ2-1	.	TRBV28	.	TGTGCCAGCAGTTTTATATCGGACAGAAGTGAGCAGTTCTTC	CASSFISDRSEQFF
TRBJ1-2	.	TRBV28	TRBD1	TGTGCCAGCTCCTGGGACAGCATCTATGGCTACACCTTC	CASSWDSIYGYTF
TRBJ2-2	.	TRBV19	TRBD2	TGTGCCAGTAGTATGGGCTCTAGCGGAGTCTGGGAGCTGTTTTTT	CASSMGSSGVWELFF
TRBJ2-7	.	TRBV5-1	TRBD2	TGCGCCAGCAGCTTGACCGGGACTAGCGGGAGGGCATCCTACGAGCAGTACTTC	CASSLTGTSGRASYEQYF
TRBJ1-1	few	TRBV19	.	TGTGCCAGTAGTATCCGCAGGGGATGGGCTTTCTTT	CASSIRRGWAFF
TRBJ1-2	.	TRBV6-6	.	TGTGCCAGCAGTTACTACGGGGGTGACTATGGCTACACCTTC	CASSYYGGDYGYTF
TRBJ2-3	.	TRBV20-1	.	TGCAGTGCTGGCGGCACAGATACGCAGTATTTT	CSAGGTDTQYF
TRBJ1-1	.	TRBV7-2	.	TGTGCCAGCAGCTTATCTTTTATTGGGAGGTCTGGTTTGGGCACTGAAGCTTTCTTT	CASSLSFIGRSGLGTEAFF
TRBJ2-1	.	TRBV5-1	TRBD2	TGCGCCAGCAGCGCAACTAGCGGGAGGGTACCTTACAATGAGCAGTTCTTC	CASSATSGRVPYNEQFF
TRBJ1-5	.	TRBV27	.	TGTGCCAGCAGTTTAAAGGGGGGGTCGGGCAATCAGCCCCAGCATTTT	CASSLKGGSGNQPQHF